This TCR beta chain was found in a study of blood T cell repertoires in COVID-19. Study context: Sources were T cells, B-cell-depleted T cells, or PBMCs; the material itself was cDNA or gDNA.

V was trimmed by 2 bases and J by 3 bases, leaving 11 bases between them. The CDR3 covers 14 residues. From germline, CDR1 is SGDLS and CDR2 YYNGEE. In the authors' methods: Nucleated cell counts were estimated from reference gene primer amplification. The data were produced by immunoSEQ multiplex PCR, yet TCRdb's version contains in-frame clones alone and is incomplete. V, J and clone size reflect that table, while D and trimming were determined from the DNA. Seen here are under 250,000 clones, 86% observed once, and the top ten hold roughly 10%. This receptor was identified in a man over 45 with COVID-19, enrolled during active disease. Sequencing was performed on peripheral blood. V gene TRBV9 combines with J gene TRBJ1-1; D perhaps matches TRBD1 (5 bases). CDR3 nucleotides: TGTGCCAGCAGCGTCGGCCCGGGGGACACTGAAGCTTTCTTT. Encoded protein: CASSVGPGDTEAFF.